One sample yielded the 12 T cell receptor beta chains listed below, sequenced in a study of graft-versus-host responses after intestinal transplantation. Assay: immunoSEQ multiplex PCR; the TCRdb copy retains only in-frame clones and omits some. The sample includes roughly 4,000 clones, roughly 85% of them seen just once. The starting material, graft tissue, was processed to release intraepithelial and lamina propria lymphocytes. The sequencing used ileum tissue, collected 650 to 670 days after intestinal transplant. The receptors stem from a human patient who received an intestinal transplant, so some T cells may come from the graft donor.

The CDR3 region is CATRGGGSNNEQFF. The CDR3 DNA reads TGTGCCACCAGGGGCGGGGGTTCTAACAATGAGCAGTTCTTC. V gene TRBV15 combines with J gene TRBJ2-1, with 7 bases aligning to TRBD2. CDR3 size: 14 residues. The V gene's germline CDR1 is LNHNV and CDR2 YYDKDF (reference sequence). After removal of 6 bases from V and 5 bases from J, the junction contained 7 bases not matched to a gene.

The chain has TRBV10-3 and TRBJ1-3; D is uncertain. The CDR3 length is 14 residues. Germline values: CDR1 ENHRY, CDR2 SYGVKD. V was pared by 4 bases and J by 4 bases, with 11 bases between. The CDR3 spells CAISGPPAGNTIYF. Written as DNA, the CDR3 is TGTGCCATCAGTGGCCCCCCCGCAGGAAACACCATATATTTT.

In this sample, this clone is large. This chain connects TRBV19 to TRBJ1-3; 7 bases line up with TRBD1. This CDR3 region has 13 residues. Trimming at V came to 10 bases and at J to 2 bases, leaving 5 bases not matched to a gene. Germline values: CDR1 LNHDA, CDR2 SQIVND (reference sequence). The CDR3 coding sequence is TGTGCCACCGCACAGGGGACTGGAAACACCATATATTTT. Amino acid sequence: CATAQGTGNTIYF.

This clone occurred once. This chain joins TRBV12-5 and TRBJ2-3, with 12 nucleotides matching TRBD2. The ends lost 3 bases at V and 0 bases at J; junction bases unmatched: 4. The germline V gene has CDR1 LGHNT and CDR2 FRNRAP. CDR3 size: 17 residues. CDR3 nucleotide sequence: TGTGCTAGTGGTTTTCCCGGACTAGCGGGAAGCACAGATACGCAGTATTTT. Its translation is CASGFPGLAGSTDTQYF. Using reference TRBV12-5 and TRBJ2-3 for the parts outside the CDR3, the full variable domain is DARVTQTPRHKVTEMGQEVTMRCQPILGHNTVFWYRQTMMQGLELLAYFRNRAPLDDSGMPKDRFSAEMPDATLATLKIQPSEPRDSAVYFCASGFPGLAGSTDTQYFGPGTRLTVL.

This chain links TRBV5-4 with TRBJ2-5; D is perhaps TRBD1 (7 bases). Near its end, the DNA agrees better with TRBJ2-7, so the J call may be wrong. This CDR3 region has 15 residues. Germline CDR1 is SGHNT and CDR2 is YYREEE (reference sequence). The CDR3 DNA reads TGTGCCACAGGGGACTGGGGTACAGGGGAGTACGAGCAGTACTTC. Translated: CATGDWGTGEYEQYF.

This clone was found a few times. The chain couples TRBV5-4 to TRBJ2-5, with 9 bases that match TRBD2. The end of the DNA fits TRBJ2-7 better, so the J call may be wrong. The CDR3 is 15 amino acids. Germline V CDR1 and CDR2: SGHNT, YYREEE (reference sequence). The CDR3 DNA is TGTGCCAGCAGCTTGGGCGGGGGGGGCTCCTACGAGCAGTACTTC. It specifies CASSLGGGGSYEQYF.

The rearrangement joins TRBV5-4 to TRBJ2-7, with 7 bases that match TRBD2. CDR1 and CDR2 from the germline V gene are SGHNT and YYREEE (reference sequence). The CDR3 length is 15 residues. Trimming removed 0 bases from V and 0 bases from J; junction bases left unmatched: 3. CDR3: CASSLGGGSSYEQYF. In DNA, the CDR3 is TGTGCCAGCAGCTTGGGCGGGGGAAGCTCCTACGAGCAGTACTTC.

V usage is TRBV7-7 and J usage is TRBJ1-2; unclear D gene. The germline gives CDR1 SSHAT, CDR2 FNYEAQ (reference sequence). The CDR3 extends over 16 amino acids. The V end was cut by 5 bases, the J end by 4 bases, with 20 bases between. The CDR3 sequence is CASSRKHNRKTYGYTF. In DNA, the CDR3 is TGTGCCAGCAGCAGGAAGCATAACCGAAAGACCTATGGCTACACCTTC.

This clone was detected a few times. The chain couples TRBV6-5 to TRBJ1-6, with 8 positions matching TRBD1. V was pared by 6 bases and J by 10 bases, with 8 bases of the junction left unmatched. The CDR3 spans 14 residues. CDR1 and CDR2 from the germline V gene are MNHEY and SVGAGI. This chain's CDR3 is CASRGQGLGSPLHF. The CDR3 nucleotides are TGTGCCAGCAGAGGACAGGGCCTCGGATCACCCCTCCACTTT.

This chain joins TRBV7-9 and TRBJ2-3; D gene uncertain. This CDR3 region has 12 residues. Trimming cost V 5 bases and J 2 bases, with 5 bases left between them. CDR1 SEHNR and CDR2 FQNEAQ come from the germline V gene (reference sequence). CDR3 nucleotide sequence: TGTGCCAGCAGCGCGATCACAGATACGCAGTATTTT. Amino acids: CASSAITDTQYF.

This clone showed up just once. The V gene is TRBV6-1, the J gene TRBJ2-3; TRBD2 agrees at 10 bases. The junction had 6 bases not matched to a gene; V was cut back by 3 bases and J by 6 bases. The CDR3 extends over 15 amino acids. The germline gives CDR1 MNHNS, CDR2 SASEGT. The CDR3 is CASSEERGGADTQYF. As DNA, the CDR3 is TGTGCCAGCAGTGAGGAGCGGGGGGGCGCGGATACGCAGTATTTT.

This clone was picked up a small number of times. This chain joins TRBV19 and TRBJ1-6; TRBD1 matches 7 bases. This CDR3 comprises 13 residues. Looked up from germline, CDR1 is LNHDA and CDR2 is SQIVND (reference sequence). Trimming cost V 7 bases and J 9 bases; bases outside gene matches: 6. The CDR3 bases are TGTGCCAGTATGGGACAGCTAGGTTCACCCCTCCACTTT. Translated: CASMGQLGSPLHF.